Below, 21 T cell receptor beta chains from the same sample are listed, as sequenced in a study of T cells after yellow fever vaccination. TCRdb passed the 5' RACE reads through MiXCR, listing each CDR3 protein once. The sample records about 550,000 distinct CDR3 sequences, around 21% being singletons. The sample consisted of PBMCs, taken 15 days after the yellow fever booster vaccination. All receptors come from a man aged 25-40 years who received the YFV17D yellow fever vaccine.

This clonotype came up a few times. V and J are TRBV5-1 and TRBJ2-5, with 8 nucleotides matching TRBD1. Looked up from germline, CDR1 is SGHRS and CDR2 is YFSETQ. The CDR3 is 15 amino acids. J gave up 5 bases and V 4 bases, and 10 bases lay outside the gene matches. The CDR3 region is CASSVPQGGSETQYF. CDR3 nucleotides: TGCGCCAGCAGCGTTCCACAGGGGGGTTCTGAGACCCAGTACTTC.

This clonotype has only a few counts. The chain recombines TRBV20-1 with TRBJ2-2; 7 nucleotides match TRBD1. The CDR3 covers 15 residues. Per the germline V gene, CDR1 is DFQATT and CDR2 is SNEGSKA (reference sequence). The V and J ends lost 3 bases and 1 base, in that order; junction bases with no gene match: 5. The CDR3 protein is CSARRGQVNTGELFF. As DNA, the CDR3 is TGCAGTGCTAGGAGGGGGCAGGTGAACACCGGGGAGCTGTTTTTT.

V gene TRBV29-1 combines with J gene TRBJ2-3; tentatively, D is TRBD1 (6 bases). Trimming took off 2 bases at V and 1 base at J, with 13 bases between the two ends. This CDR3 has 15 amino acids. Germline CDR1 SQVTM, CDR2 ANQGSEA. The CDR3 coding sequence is TGCAGCGTTGAAAGGGGGACCCCTGGCACAGATACGCAGTATTTT. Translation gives CSVERGTPGTDTQYF.

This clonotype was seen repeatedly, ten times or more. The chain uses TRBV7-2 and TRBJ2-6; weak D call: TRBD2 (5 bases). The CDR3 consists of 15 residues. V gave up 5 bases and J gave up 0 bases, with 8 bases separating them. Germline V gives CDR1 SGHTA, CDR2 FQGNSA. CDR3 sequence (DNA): TGTGCCAGCAGCGGAGGTATCTCTGGGGCCAACGTCCTGACTTTC. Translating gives CASSGGISGANVLTF.

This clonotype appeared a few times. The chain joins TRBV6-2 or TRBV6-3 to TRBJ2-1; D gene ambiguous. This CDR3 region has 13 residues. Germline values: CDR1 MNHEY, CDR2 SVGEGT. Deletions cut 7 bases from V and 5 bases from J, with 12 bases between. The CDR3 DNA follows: TGTGCCAGCACCGTGACGACTCACAATGAGCAGTTCTTC. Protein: CASTVTTHNEQFF.

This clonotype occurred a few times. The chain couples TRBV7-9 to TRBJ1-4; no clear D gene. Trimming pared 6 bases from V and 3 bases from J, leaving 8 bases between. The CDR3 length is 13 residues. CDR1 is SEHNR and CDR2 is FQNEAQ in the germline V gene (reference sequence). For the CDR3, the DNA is TGTGCCAGCAGTAGAGGCCCTAATGAAAAACTGTTTTTT. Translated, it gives CASSRGPNEKLFF.

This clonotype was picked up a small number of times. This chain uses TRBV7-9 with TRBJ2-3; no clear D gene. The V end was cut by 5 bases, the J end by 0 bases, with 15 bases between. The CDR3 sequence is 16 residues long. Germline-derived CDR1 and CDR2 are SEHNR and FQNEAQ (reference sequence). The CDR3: CASSHSDHPSTDTQYF. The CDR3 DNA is TGTGCCAGCAGCCACTCTGATCACCCTAGCACAGATACGCAGTATTTT.

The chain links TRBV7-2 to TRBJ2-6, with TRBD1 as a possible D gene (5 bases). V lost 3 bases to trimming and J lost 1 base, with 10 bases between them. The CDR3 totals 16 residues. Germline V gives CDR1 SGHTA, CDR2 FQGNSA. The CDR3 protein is CASSFDSSSGANVLTF. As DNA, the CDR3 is TGTGCCAGCAGCTTCGACAGTTCTTCTGGGGCCAACGTCCTGACTTTC. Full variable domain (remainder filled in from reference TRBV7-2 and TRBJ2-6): GAGVSQSPSNKVTEKGKDVELRCDPISGHTALYWYRQSLGQGLEFLIYFQGNSAPDKSGLPSDRFSAERTGGSVSTLTIQRTQQEDSAVYLCASSFDSSSGANVLTFGAGSRLTVL.

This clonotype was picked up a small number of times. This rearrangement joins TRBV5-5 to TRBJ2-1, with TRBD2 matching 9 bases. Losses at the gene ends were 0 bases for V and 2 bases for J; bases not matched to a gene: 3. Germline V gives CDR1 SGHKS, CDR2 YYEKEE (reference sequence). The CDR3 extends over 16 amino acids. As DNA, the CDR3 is TGTGCCAGCAGCTTGGTTGCTAGCGGGGCCTACAATGAGCAGTTCTTC. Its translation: CASSLVASGAYNEQFF.

The CDR3 DNA follows: TGTGCCAGCAGCTTGGCCCGGGCGCTAGAGACCCAGTACTTC. Its translation: CASSLARALETQYF. V and J are TRBV5-6 and TRBJ2-5, with unresolved D. CDR1 is SGHDT and CDR2 is YYEEEE in the germline V gene. The CDR3 runs 14 residues. V lost 0 bases and J 4 bases, leaving 10 bases between the germline ends.

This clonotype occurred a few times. The CDR3 here is CASSFAGGSTDTQYF. The CDR3 nucleotides are TGTGCCAGCAGCTTCGCGGGAGGGAGCACAGATACGCAGTATTTT. This chain joins TRBV7-3 and TRBJ2-3, with 9 bases fitting TRBD2. This CDR3 is built from 15 residues. The J segment lost 0 bases and the V segment lost 3 bases, leaving 1 base of the junction unmatched. Germline values: CDR1 SGHTA, CDR2 FQGTGA.

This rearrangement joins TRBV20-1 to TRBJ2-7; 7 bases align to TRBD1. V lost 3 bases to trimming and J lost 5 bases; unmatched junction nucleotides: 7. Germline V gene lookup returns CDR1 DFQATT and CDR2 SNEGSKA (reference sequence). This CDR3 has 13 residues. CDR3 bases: TGCAGTGCTAGGAACAGGGGCTCTCACGAGCAGTACTTC. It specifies CSARNRGSHEQYF.

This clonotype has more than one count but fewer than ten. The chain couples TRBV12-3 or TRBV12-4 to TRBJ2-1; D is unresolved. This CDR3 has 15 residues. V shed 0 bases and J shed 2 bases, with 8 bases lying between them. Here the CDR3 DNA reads TGTGCCAGCAGTTTAGCGGAATCGACCTACAATGAGCAGTTCTTC. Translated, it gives CASSLAESTYNEQFF.

The CDR3, as DNA: TGTGCCAGCTCACCACAACCAGGGGGGCCTGGAAACACCATATATTTT. Translation gives CASSPQPGGPGNTIYF. The genes are TRBV18 and TRBJ1-3; 7 bases map to TRBD1. CDR1 is KGHSH and CDR2 is LQKENI in the germline V gene. This CDR3 has 16 residues. V shed 1 base and J 2 bases; nucleotides not matched to a gene: 5.

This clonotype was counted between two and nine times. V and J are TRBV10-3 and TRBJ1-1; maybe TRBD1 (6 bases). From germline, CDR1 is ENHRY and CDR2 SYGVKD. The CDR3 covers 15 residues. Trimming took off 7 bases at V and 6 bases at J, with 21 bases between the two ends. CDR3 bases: TGTGCCATCAAAGGCGAGGGAGGGGGAAACGCTGAAGCTTTCTTT. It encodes CAIKGEGGGNAEAFF.

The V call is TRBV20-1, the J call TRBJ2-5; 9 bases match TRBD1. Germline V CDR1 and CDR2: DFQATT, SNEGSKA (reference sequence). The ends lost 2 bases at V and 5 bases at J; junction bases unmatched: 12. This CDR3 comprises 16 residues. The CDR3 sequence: CSARSPLTGGPETQYF. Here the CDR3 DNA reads TGCAGTGCTAGATCCCCCCTAACAGGGGGCCCGGAGACCCAGTACTTC.

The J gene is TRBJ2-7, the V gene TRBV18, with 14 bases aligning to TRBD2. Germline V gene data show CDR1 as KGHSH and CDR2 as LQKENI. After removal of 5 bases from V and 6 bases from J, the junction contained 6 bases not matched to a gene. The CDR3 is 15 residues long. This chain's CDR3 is CASSTGTSGSLEQYF. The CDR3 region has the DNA TGTGCCAGCTCAACCGGGACTAGCGGGAGTCTCGAGCAGTACTTC.

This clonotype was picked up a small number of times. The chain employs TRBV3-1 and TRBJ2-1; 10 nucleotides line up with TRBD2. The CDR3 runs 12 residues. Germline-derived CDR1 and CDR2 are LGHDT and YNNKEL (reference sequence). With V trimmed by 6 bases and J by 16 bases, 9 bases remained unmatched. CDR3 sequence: CASSYLAGASFF. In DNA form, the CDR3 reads TGTGCCAGCAGTTATCTAGCGGGAGCCTCATTCTTC.

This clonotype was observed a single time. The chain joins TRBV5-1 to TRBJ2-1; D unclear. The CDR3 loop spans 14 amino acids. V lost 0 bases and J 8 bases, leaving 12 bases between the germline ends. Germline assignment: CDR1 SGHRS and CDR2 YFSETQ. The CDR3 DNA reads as TGCGCCAGCAGCTTGGGGCAGGCAACGGATGAGCAGTTCTTC. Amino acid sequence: CASSLGQATDEQFF. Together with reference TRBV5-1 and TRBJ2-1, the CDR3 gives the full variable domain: KAGVTQTPRYLIKTRGQQVTLSCSPISGHRSVSWYQQTPGQGLQFLFEYFSETQRNKGNFPGRFSGRQFSNSRSEMNVSTLELGDSALYLCASSLGQATDEQFFGPGTRLTVL.

CDR3 nucleotide sequence: TGTGCCAGCCGCAGGGGGTCAGATACGCAGTATTTT. It specifies CASRRGSDTQYF. The chain couples TRBV6-2 or TRBV6-3 to TRBJ2-3; the match to TRBD1 covers 7 bases. The CDR3 has 12 residues. With 8 bases clipped from V and 4 bases from J, the junction kept 3 bases outside the gene matches. Germline values: CDR1 MNHEY, CDR2 SVGEGT.

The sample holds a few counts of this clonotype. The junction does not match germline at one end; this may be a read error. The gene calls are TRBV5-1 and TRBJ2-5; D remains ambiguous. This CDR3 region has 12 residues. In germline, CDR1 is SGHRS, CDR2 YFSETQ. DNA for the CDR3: TGCGCCAGCACCTTGGGGCAAGAGACCCAGTACTTC. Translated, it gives CASTLGQETQYF.